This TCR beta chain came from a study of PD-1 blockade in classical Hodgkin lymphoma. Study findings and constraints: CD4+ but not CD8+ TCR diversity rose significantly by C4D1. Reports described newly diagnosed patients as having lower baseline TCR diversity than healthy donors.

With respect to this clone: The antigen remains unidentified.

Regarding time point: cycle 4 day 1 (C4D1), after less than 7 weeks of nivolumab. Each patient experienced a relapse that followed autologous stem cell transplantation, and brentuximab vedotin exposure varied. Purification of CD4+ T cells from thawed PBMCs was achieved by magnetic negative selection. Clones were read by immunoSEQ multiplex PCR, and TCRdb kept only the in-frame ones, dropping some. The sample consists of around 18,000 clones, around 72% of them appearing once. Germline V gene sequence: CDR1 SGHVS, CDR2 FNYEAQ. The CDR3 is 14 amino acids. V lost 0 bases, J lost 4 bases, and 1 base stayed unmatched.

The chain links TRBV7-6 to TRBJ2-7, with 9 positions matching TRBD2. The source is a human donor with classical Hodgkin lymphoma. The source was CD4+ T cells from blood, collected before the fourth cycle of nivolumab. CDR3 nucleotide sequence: TGTGCCAGCAGCTTAGCGCTAGCGGGGTACGAGCAGTACTTC. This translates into CASSLALAGYEQYF.